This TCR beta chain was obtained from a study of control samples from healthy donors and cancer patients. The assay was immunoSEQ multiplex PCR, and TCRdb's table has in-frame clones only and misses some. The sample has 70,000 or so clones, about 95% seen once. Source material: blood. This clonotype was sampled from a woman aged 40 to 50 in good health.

CDR3 region: CASSVDWSSYEQYF. CDR3 sequence (DNA): TGTGCCAGCAGCGTAGATTGGAGCTCCTACGAGCAGTACTTC. The chain uses TRBV9 and TRBJ2-7; D is unclear. This CDR3 spans 14 amino acids. Germline CDR1 SGDLS, CDR2 YYNGEE. V was trimmed by 0 bases and J by 0 bases, leaving 7 bases between them.